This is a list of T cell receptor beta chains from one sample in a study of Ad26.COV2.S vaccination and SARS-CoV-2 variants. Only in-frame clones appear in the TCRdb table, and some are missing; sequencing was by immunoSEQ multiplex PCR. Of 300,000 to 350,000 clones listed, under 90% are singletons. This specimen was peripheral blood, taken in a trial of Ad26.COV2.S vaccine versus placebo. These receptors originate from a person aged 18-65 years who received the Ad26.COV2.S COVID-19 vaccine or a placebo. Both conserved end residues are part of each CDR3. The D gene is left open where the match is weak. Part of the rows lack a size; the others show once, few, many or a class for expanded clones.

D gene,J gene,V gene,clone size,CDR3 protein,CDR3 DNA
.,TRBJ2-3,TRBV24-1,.,CATSQGGTDTQYF,TGTGCCACCAGCCAGGGAGGCACAGATACGCAGTATTTT
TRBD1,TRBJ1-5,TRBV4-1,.,CASSQDLLTGDNQPQHF,TGCGCCAGCAGCCAAGACCTCCTGACAGGGGACAATCAGCCCCAGCATTTT
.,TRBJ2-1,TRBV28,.,CASSLGVEAGEQFF,TGTGCCAGCAGTTTGGGGGTCGAGGCGGGCGAGCAGTTCTTC
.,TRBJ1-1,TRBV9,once,CASSVDPNWNTEAFF,TGTGCCAGCAGCGTAGACCCTAATTGGAACACTGAAGCTTTCTTT
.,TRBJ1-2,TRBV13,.,CASSLVTVDYGYTF,TGTGCCAGCAGCTTAGTCACAGTTGACTATGGCTACACCTTC
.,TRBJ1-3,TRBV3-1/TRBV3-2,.,CASSQDRVRYGNTIYF,TGTGCCAGCAGCCAAGATAGGGTACGGTATGGAAACACCATATATTTT
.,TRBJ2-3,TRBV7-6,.,CASSDIKGPSTDTQYF,TGTGCCAGCAGCGACATTAAGGGTCCCTCCACAGATACGCAGTATTTT
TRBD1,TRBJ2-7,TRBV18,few,CASSPQGAYYEQYF,TGTGCCAGCTCACCACAGGGGGCTTATTACGAGCAGTACTTC
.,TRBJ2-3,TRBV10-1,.,CASSDPGHPDTQYF,TGCGCCAGCAGTGATCCGGGACACCCTGATACGCAGTATTTT
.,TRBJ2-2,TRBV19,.,CASSPQTPWGLHTGELFF,TGTGCCAGTAGTCCTCAGACGCCTTGGGGACTCCACACCGGGGAGCTGTTTTTT
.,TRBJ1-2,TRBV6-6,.,CASSYDLSSVYGYTF,TGTGCCAGCAGTTACGATCTTTCTTCAGTCTATGGCTACACCTTC
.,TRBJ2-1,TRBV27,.,CATSQTGSSYNEQFF,TGTGCCACATCACAAACAGGGAGCTCCTACAATGAGCAGTTCTTC
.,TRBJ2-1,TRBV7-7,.,CASSTWGRDNEQFF,TGTGCCAGCAGCACTTGGGGGCGAGATAATGAGCAGTTCTTC
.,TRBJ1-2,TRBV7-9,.,CASSLARGRSDYGYTF,TGTGCCAGCAGCTTAGCGAGGGGAAGATCTGACTATGGCTACACCTTC
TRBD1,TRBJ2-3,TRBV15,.,CATSRGQGAGTDTQYF,TGTGCCACCAGCAGGGGGCAGGGGGCAGGCACAGATACGCAGTATTTT
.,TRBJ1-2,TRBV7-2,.,CASSLGLGAADYGYTF,TGTGCCAGCAGCTTAGGCTTGGGGGCAGCAGATTATGGCTACACCTTC
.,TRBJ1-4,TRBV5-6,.,CASSPTGKGRTSWNEKLFF,TGTGCCAGCAGCCCGACGGGTAAGGGAAGGACCAGCTGGAATGAAAAACTGTTTTTT
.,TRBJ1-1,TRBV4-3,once,CASSQAPGGFLSTEAFF,TGCGCCAGCAGCCAGGCGCCGGGGGGGTTCCTCAGCACTGAAGCTTTCTTT
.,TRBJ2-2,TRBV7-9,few,CASSSIDGGELFF,TGTGCCAGCAGTTCCATCGATGGCGGGGAGCTGTTTTTT
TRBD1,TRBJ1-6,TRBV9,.,CASSVAQLRTGGDSPLHF,TGTGCCAGCAGCGTAGCTCAATTACGGACAGGTGGGGATTCACCCCTCCACTTT
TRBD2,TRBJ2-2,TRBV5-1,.,CASSFRTSGQGGELFF,TGCGCCAGCAGCTTTCGGACTAGCGGGCAGGGCGGGGAGCTGTTTTTT
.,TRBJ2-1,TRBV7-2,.,CASSPDVGYINEQFF,TGTGCCAGCAGCCCCGACGTGGGGTACATCAATGAGCAGTTCTTC
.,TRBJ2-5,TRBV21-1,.,CASSNTVSEETQYF,TGTGCCAGCAGCAACACGGTCAGTGAAGAGACCCAGTACTTC
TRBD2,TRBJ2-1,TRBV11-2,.,CASSQRAGGGNEQFF,TGTGCCAGCAGCCAGAGGGCGGGAGGGGGAAATGAGCAGTTCTTC
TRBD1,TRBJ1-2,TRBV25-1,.,CASRTSGTGIFGGYTF,TGTGCCAGCAGGACAAGCGGGACAGGGATTTTTGGTGGCTACACCTTC